This is a list of T cell receptor beta chains from one sample in a study of blood T cell repertoires in COVID-19. The assay was immunoSEQ multiplex PCR, and TCRdb's table has in-frame clones only and misses some. This sample has 83,000 or so clones; 82% occur once, and the top ten carry just over 20%. The sequenced sample was peripheral blood. These receptor sequences come from a human donor in a cohort sampled during active COVID-19. Both conserved end residues are trimmed from each CDR3.

TRBJ1-5 | TRBV28 | ASTSGGLNQPQH
TRBJ2-3 | TRBV7-6 | ASSLRQAGENRYHFSTDTQY
TRBJ1-1 | TRBV3-1/TRBV3-2 | ASSQLGVVGAF
TRBJ1-1 | TRBV14 | ASSPGQGAF
TRBJ2-1 | TRBV2 | ASSVSLALYNEQF
TRBJ1-4 | TRBV15 | ATSRGGMEREELF
TRBJ2-1 | TRBV7-9 | ASSFPRAGPNEQF
TRBJ1-1 | TRBV18 | ASSQEGTAVNTEAF
TRBJ1-2 | TRBV5-6 | ASQGGVVDGYT
TRBJ2-3 | TRBV9 | ASSAEPSGGFTDTQY
TRBJ1-5 | TRBV7-9 | ASGGTANQPQH
TRBJ2-3 | TRBV28 | ASSSGGVSTDTQY
TRBJ1-6 | TRBV12-3/TRBV12-4 | ASILTGDSPLH
TRBJ2-5 | TRBV7-9 | ASSLPVREETQY
TRBJ2-7 | TRBV19 | ASSISGTGSYEQY
TRBJ2-3 | TRBV5-4 | ASSIGASDTQY
TRBJ2-7 | TRBV7-9 | ASSRRDSSSYEQY
TRBJ2-7 | TRBV7-9 | ASSSGGQGVYEQY
TRBJ1-2 | TRBV29-1 | SVETTGSHGYT
TRBJ2-2 | TRBV7-2 | ASVGLRDTGELF
TRBJ2-5 | TRBV24-1 | ATRGPGGETQY
TRBJ2-5 | TRBV7-9 | ASSLAPLETQY
TRBJ1-1 | TRBV19 | ASSIGGGGNTEAF
TRBJ2-1 | TRBV5-5 | ASSPTRDPGGNEQF
TRBJ1-1 | TRBV14 | ASSQPQGPGEAF
TRBJ1-1 | TRBV6-5 | ASSYYQGGTEAF
TRBJ2-3 | TRBV6-5 | ASSYAGVSTDTQY
TRBJ1-3 | TRBV19 | ASSIWANSGNTIY
TRBJ1-2 | TRBV15 | ATSRDWGGHGYT